This TCR beta chain comes out of a study of T-cell memory formation after mild COVID-19. Study background: Each donor largely had its own TCR clusters.

General study points: The appearance of some responding clones in pre-infection memory suggested that cross-reactive memory joined. CM and EM subsets held most contracting CD4+ clones; EMRA held CD8+ ones.

One entry per CDR3 protein results from TCRdb running MiXCR on the 5' RACE reads. The repertoire holds approximately 350,000 distinct CDR3 sequences, around 15% seen once, with 22% in the top ten. Details on this clonotype: Antigen specificity is unknown.

This CDR3 has 15 residues. V shed 2 bases and J shed 1 base, with 11 bases lying between them. Germline V CDR1 and CDR2: SGHAT, FQNNGV. This receptor was taken from a young man who had mild COVID-19 (a few samples of this study predate the infection). Cell type and time point are not known. Material: PBMCs or a T cell subset sorted from them (not recorded which). This rearrangement joins TRBV11-2 to TRBJ2-5; perhaps TRBD1 as D (5 bases). CDR3 region: CASSLRQGLQETQYF. CDR3 sequence (DNA): TGTGCCAGCAGCTTACGGCAGGGCCTCCAAGAGACCCAGTACTTC.